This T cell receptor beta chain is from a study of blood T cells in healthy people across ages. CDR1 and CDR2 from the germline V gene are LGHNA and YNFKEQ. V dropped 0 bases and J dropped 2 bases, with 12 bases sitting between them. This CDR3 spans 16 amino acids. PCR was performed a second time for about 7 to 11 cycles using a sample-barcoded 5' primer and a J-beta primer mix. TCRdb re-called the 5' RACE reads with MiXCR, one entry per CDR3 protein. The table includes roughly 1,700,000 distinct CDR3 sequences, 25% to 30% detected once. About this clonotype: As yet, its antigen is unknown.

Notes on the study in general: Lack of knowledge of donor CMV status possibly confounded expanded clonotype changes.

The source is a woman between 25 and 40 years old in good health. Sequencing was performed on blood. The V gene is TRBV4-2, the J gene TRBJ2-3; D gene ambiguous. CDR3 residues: CASSQDPPRATDTQYF. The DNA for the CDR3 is TGTGCCAGCAGCCAAGATCCCCCGAGAGCCACAGATACGCAGTATTTT.